The entry that follows covers one T cell receptor (beta chain) sequence. Its antigen is unknown. These data come from a study of shared clonotypes between healthy human individuals. Looking at the study overall: The plates for each donor numbered three CD4 naive, three CD4 memory, two CD8 naive and one CD8 memory.

Whole-study findings and limits: Generally, estimated richness proved larger in naive subsets than it did in memory subsets. Several donors showed sharing of approximately 5% of naive CD4 clonotypes.

V was shortened by 7 bases and J by 10 bases, with 14 bases between the two germline ends. The germline gives CDR1 SEHNR, CDR2 FQNEAQ (reference sequence). There are 13 residues in the CDR3. Sequencing was at deep level. TCRdb's copy holds only in-frame clones and misses some; the assay was immunoSEQ multiplex PCR. Seen here are roughly 520,000 clones, roughly 95% observed once, and the top ten hold about 0.06%. The J gene is TRBJ1-6, the V gene TRBV7-9, with a possible D match to TRBD1 (6 bases). Sample: naive CD4+ T cells sorted from blood. Subset of the sample: CD45RA+ positively selected. The TCR comes from a woman in her twenties or thirties in good health. The CDR3 reads CASTPRGGSPLHF. CDR3 nucleotide sequence: TGTGCCAGCACTCCGAGGGGGGGCTCACCCCTCCACTTT.